The TCR beta chain under discussion was sequenced for a study of blood T cell repertoires in COVID-19. Overall study: From the United States, Italy and Spain came samples of acute and convalescent COVID-19. Sample material is recorded as cDNA or gDNA derived from T cells, B-cell-depleted T cells, or PBMCs.

The CDR3 consists of 13 residues. After removal of 6 bases from V and 4 bases from J, the junction contained 2 bases not matched to a gene. Per the germline V gene, CDR1 is WNHNN and CDR2 is SYGVQD (reference sequence). Per the authors' pipeline: Amplification of reference gene primers was used by the study to estimate nucleated cell counts. Profiling relied on immunoSEQ multiplex PCR, and the TCRdb table lists in-frame clones only, not all of them. That table is the source of V, J and clone size, and D and trimming were worked out from the DNA. The sample yields roughly 200,000 clones, roughly 86% seen once. Everyone who took part was roughly 18 to 89 years old, and they came from about two dozen US areas.

Material for sequencing was PBMCs or T cells enriched from blood (not recorded which). This clonotype was obtained from a middle-aged woman in a cohort exposed to, infected with or recovered from COVID-19 (not recorded which). The chain joins TRBV10-1 to TRBJ2-1, with 8 bases lining up with TRBD2. CDR3 nucleotide sequence: TGCGCCAGCAGCCGACTAGCGTACAATGAGCAGTTCTTC. Encoded protein: CASSRLAYNEQFF.